This TCR beta chain appears in the sequencing data of a study of blood T cell repertoires in COVID-19. At the level of the study: Donors in the United States, Italy and Spain gave samples during acute or convalescent COVID-19. T cells, B-cell-depleted T cells, or PBMCs supplied cDNA or gDNA.

In the original analysis: The assay estimated nucleated cells by amplifying reference gene primers. This table comes from immunoSEQ multiplex PCR, and its TCRdb copy is limited to in-frame clones, with some not included. V, J and clone size reflect that table, while D and trimming were determined from the DNA. The sample yields a few hundred thousand clones, roughly 91% seen once. The germline V and J ends were trimmed by 3 bases and 4 bases, with 8 bases remaining between them. Per germline, CDR1 MNHNS and CDR2 SASEGT. This CDR3 comprises 13 residues. The receptor was isolated from a woman in her thirties or forties who had recovered from COVID-19. This rearrangement joins TRBV6-1 to TRBJ2-3; possibly TRBD1 for D (7 bases). Sequencing input: peripheral blood. The CDR3 DNA reads TGTGCCAGCAGTGACAGGGGGGCAGATACGCAGTATTTT. Protein product: CASSDRGADTQYF.